Listed here are 26 T cell receptor beta chains from one sample, sequenced in a study of blood T cell repertoires in COVID-19. Produced via immunoSEQ multiplex PCR; TCRdb's table is partial and in-frame only. The sample has 200,000 to 250,000 clones, 65% to 90% seen once; the top ten hold approximately 5.1%. The material sequenced was peripheral blood. Source of these receptors: a man aged 50-60 years with COVID-19, enrolled during active disease.

This chain connects TRBV6-5 to TRBJ1-1; 8 bases map to TRBD1. Germline V CDR1 and CDR2: MNHEY, SVGAGI. CDR3 length: 13 residues. V shed 10 bases and J 4 bases; nucleotides not matched to a gene: 8. CDR3 in amino acids: CAIMDRVGTEAFF. The CDR3 bases are TGTGCCATCATGGACAGGGTGGGCACTGAAGCTTTCTTT.

The chain couples TRBV3-1 (or the pseudogene TRBV3-2) to TRBJ2-7; 9 bases are shared with TRBD2. Germline V gene lookup returns CDR1 LGHDT and CDR2 YNNKEL (reference sequence). This CDR3 has 17 residues. With 4 bases clipped from V and 3 bases from J, the junction kept 13 bases outside the gene matches. The chain's CDR3 is CASSLRTPAGGIYEQYF. The CDR3 bases are TGTGCCAGCAGCCTCCGGACGCCAGCGGGGGGAATCTACGAGCAGTACTTC.

The V and J genes are TRBV7-9 and TRBJ1-1; TRBD1 might be the D (5 bases). CDR3 size: 13 residues. Germline assignment: CDR1 SEHNR and CDR2 FQNEAQ (reference sequence). V shed 1 base and J shed 5 bases, with 8 bases lying between them. CDR3 sequence: CASSLEGVTEAFF. The CDR3, as DNA: TGTGCCAGCAGCTTAGAAGGGGTAACTGAAGCTTTCTTT.

The chain recombines TRBV7-9 with TRBJ2-1, with D maybe TRBD2 (7 bases). Trimming shortened V by 4 bases and J by 6 bases, and 19 bases separated the two germline ends. The germline CDR1 and CDR2 sequences are SEHNR and FQNEAQ (reference sequence). The CDR3 is 16 amino acids. CDR3 loop: CASSSPDGGPFNEQFF. The DNA for the CDR3 is TGTGCCAGCAGCTCCCCCGACGGGGGGCCTTTCAATGAGCAGTTCTTC. Together with reference TRBV7-9 and TRBJ2-1, the CDR3 gives the full variable domain: DTGVSQNPRHKITKRGQNVTFRCDPISEHNRLYWYRQTLGQGPEFLTYFQNEAQLEKSRLLSDRFSAERPKGSFSTLEIQRTEQGDSAMYLCASSSPDGGPFNEQFFGPGTRLTVL.

This chain connects TRBV30 to TRBJ2-7, with D perhaps TRBD1 (6 bases). Trimming took 1 base from V and 0 from J, leaving 13 bases between them. This CDR3 is 15 amino acids long. CDR1 GTSNPN and CDR2 SVGIG come from the germline V gene (reference sequence). CDR3 DNA sequence: TGTGCCTGGAGTGGAGGGACACTGAGCTCCTACGAGCAGTACTTC. Translating gives CAWSGGTLSSYEQYF. Full variable domain (remainder filled in from reference TRBV30 and TRBJ2-7): SQTIHQWPATLVQPVGSPLSLECTVEGTSNPNLYWYRQAAGRGLQLLFYSVGIGQISSEVPQNLSASRPQDRQFILSSKKLLLSDSGFYLCAWSGGTLSSYEQYFGPGTRLTVT.

V usage is TRBV7-2 and J usage is TRBJ1-2; weak D call: TRBD1 (6 bases). The CDR3 runs to 15 residues. Between the trimmed V and J ends, which lost 5 bases and 4 bases, there was a span of 17 bases. Germline V gene lookup returns CDR1 SGHTA and CDR2 FQGNSA. The CDR3 is CASSPEQGLSYGYTF. For the CDR3, the DNA is TGTGCCAGCAGCCCGGAACAGGGCCTAAGCTATGGCTACACCTTC.

J is TRBJ1-5 and V is TRBV11-2; D gene ambiguous. There are 13 residues in the CDR3. Deletions cut 1 base from V and 6 bases from J, with 7 bases between. Germline lookup yields CDR1 SGHAT and CDR2 FQNNGV. CDR3 bases: TGTGCCAGCAGCTTAGGTCCGTCTCAGCCCCAGCATTTT. Its protein is CASSLGPSQPQHF.

V gene TRBV7-2 combines with J gene TRBJ1-1; tentative D call: TRBD1 (6 bases). The V gene's germline CDR1 is SGHTA and CDR2 FQGNSA. V shed 5 bases and J shed 4 bases, with 11 bases lying between them. The CDR3 extends over 13 amino acids. CDR3: CASSIQGTTEAFF. The DNA for the CDR3 is TGTGCCAGCAGCATACAGGGTACCACTGAAGCTTTCTTT.

CDR3 nucleotide sequence: TGTGCCAGCTCACCTCCGGGACTAGCTGGGGCCGGGGAGCTGTTTTTT. Residues: CASSPPGLAGAGELFF. The genes are TRBV18 and TRBJ2-2; TRBD2 agrees at 9 bases. Germline V CDR1 and CDR2: KGHSH, LQKENI. The CDR3 is 16 residues long. The trim removed 3 bases at V and 6 bases at J, leaving 8 bases unmatched.

The CDR3 bases are TGCGCCAGCAGCATCGGACTAGCGGGGTTGCCTCGCAGGGAGACCCAGTACTTC. Protein sequence: CASSIGLAGLPRRETQYF. The genes are TRBV5-1 and TRBJ2-5; TRBD2 matches at 12 bases. CDR3 length: 18 residues. The germline gives CDR1 SGHRS, CDR2 YFSETQ. The trim removed 4 bases at V and 5 bases at J, leaving 15 bases unmatched.

The rearrangement uses TRBV28 and TRBJ2-3; TRBD2 matches 10 bases. V lost 6 bases and J lost 2; bases outside the gene matches: 8. Germline lookup yields CDR1 MDHEN and CDR2 SYDVKM. CDR3 length equals 16 residues. The DNA of the CDR3 is TGTGCCAGCAGCTCCCCTAGCGGGGGAGACACAGATACGCAGTATTTT. Residues: CASSSPSGGDTDTQYF.

In its sample, this clone was seen a few times. The J gene is TRBJ2-7, the V gene TRBV7-9; 9 bases fit TRBD1. CDR3 length: 14 residues. CDR1 is SEHNR and CDR2 is FQNEAQ in the germline V gene (reference sequence). J lost 2 bases, V lost 5 bases, and 4 bases had no gene match. As DNA, the CDR3 is TGTGCCAGCAGCCCGGGACAGGGAGCCTACGAGCAGTACTTC. Its translation: CASSPGQGAYEQYF. The full variable domain, in which reference TRBV7-9 and TRBJ2-7 provide the parts outside the CDR3, is DTGVSQNPRHKITKRGQNVTFRCDPISEHNRLYWYRQTLGQGPEFLTYFQNEAQLEKSRLLSDRFSAERPKGSFSTLEIQRTEQGDSAMYLCASSPGQGAYEQYFGPGTRLTVT.

The chain recombines TRBV19 with TRBJ1-2, with 7 bases matching TRBD1. The CDR3 has 15 amino acids. V trimming: 10 bases; J trimming: 5 bases; junction bases outside the gene matches: 16. The germline gives CDR1 LNHDA, CDR2 SQIVND (reference sequence). CDR3 region: CAISTGIVGGYGYTF. DNA for the CDR3: TGTGCCATCTCGACAGGGATCGTAGGAGGATATGGCTACACCTTC.

The chain joins TRBV3-1 (or the pseudogene TRBV3-2) to TRBJ1-1; TRBD1 might be the D (5 bases). The V gene lost 1 base and the J gene lost 4 bases, with 10 bases spanning the gap. CDR3 size: 14 residues. Germline V gene sequence: CDR1 LGHDT, CDR2 YNNKEL (reference sequence). Written as DNA, the CDR3 is TGTGCCAGCAGCCAAGTGGGGGGAGGCACTGAAGCTTTCTTT. This encodes CASSQVGGGTEAFF.

This clone has only one observation. V usage is TRBV5-1 and J usage is TRBJ2-7; 12 bases line up with TRBD2. The ends lost 3 bases at V and 0 bases at J; junction bases unmatched: 7. The CDR3 totals 17 residues. CDR1 is SGHRS and CDR2 is YFSETQ in the germline V gene. The CDR3 DNA reads as TGCGCCAGCAGCTCCGGGACTAGCGGGCTATACTCCTACGAGCAGTACTTC. Translating gives CASSSGTSGLYSYEQYF.

The rearrangement uses TRBV20-1 and TRBJ2-5; 11 nucleotides line up with TRBD2. V lost 3 bases and J lost 7; bases outside the gene matches: 10. Germline assignment: CDR1 DFQATT and CDR2 SNEGSKA (reference sequence). The CDR3 has 15 residues. The CDR3 bases are TGCAGTGCTAGTGATAGCGGGGGGGCCCCGGGGACCCAGTACTTC. Its protein is CSASDSGGAPGTQYF.

V is TRBV6-5 and J is TRBJ2-1, with a possible D match to TRBD1 (5 bases). The CDR3 has 15 amino acids. Germline V gene lookup returns CDR1 MNHEY and CDR2 SVGAGI. The V end was cut by 4 bases, the J end by 0 bases, with 10 bases between. This CDR3 reads CASSLQASSYNEQFF. CDR3 DNA: TGTGCCAGCAGTTTACAGGCCTCCTCCTACAATGAGCAGTTCTTC.

The V call is TRBV7-9, the J call TRBJ1-2, with 7 bases aligning to TRBD1. CDR3 length: 15 residues. Trimming took 2 bases from V and 4 from J; bases not matched to a gene: 7. Germline V gene sequence: CDR1 SEHNR, CDR2 FQNEAQ (reference sequence). CDR3 DNA: TGTGCCAGCAGCTTAACCCGGCAGGGGGGCTATGGCTACACCTTC. It translates to CASSLTRQGGYGYTF.

The rearrangement joins TRBV9 to TRBJ1-1; the match to TRBD1 covers 9 bases. CDR3 length: 15 residues. Looked up from germline, CDR1 is SGDLS and CDR2 is YYNGEE. V lost 3 bases and J lost 4; bases outside the gene matches: 7. CDR3 in DNA: TGTGCCAGCAGCGACCGGGACAGGGTTGTCACTGAAGCTTTCTTT. Translated, it gives CASSDRDRVVTEAFF.

In its sample, this clone was seen once. The V call is TRBV19, the J call TRBJ2-1; weak D call: TRBD2 (7 bases). Germline-derived CDR1 and CDR2 are LNHDA and SQIVND (reference sequence). V was pared by 5 bases and J by 9 bases, with 20 bases between. The CDR3 is made up of 15 amino acids. The CDR3 DNA reads as TGTGCCAGTAGTCCCGGGACGGGGGGCCCGGGTGAGCAGTTCTTC. Protein sequence: CASSPGTGGPGEQFF.

This sequence joins TRBV30 and TRBJ2-7, with a tentative D call TRBD2 (7 bases). The length of the CDR3 is 14 residues. Looked up from germline, CDR1 is GTSNPN and CDR2 is SVGIG (reference sequence). Trimming cost V 7 bases and J 3 bases, with 19 bases left between them. CDR3 residues: CASTRGGVIYEQYF. The DNA of the CDR3 is TGTGCCTCCACGAGGGGGGGGGTGATCTACGAGCAGTACTTC.

V usage is TRBV6-2 or TRBV6-3 and J usage is TRBJ2-7; 7 bases fit TRBD1. Germline V lookup: CDR1 MNHEY, CDR2 SVGEGT. The trim removed 4 bases at V and 4 bases at J, leaving 13 bases unmatched. The CDR3 extends over 16 amino acids. As DNA, the CDR3 is TGTGCCAGCAGTTCCACGTTTGGACAGGATTCGTACGAGCAGTACTTC. Its translation is CASSSTFGQDSYEQYF.

This clone has only a few counts. The CDR3 bases are TGTGCCAGCTCACCAAGACACGAAGCCTACGAGCAGTACTTC. This gives the protein CASSPRHEAYEQYF. V gene TRBV18 combines with J gene TRBJ2-7; D unresolved. Germline V CDR1 and CDR2: KGHSH, LQKENI. The V gene lost 2 bases and the J gene lost 2 bases, with 10 bases spanning the gap. The CDR3 spans 14 residues.

This chain joins TRBV9 and TRBJ2-6; 8 positions match TRBD1. CDR1 SGDLS and CDR2 YYNGEE come from the germline V gene. There are 17 residues in the CDR3. J lost 3 bases, V lost 3 bases, and 8 bases had no gene match. In nucleotides, the CDR3 is TGTGCCAGCAGCGGAGCACAGGGGGAGTATGGGGCCAACGTCCTGACTTTC. This encodes CASSGAQGEYGANVLTF.

The chain couples TRBV6-5 to TRBJ2-3; 7 positions match TRBD1. The V and J ends lost 4 bases and 0 bases, in that order; junction bases with no gene match: 1. Germline V gene lookup returns CDR1 MNHEY and CDR2 SVGAGI. The CDR3 extends over 14 amino acids. The CDR3 sequence is CASSWGQSTDTQYF. CDR3 bases: TGTGCCAGCAGTTGGGGACAGAGCACAGATACGCAGTATTTT.

Regarding this clone: The junction shows a germline mismatch at one end, possibly a read error. V gene TRBV7-9 combines with J gene TRBJ2-7, with 10 bases fitting TRBD2. The CDR3 loop spans 14 amino acids. In germline, CDR1 is SEHNR, CDR2 FQNEAQ (reference sequence). CDR3 residues: CASSLAGEDYEQYF. CDR3 DNA sequence: TGTGCCAGCAGCCTAGCGGGGGAGGACTACGAGCAGTACTTC.